Presented here are 6 T cell receptor beta chains from one specimen sequenced in a study of CD8 T cells in Susac syndrome. RNA in amounts of about 0.5 to 1 ug was reverse transcribed with random hexamers. TCRdb reanalysed the immunoSEQ multiplex PCR reads using MiXCR and keeps one entry per CDR3 protein. The sample has roughly 180,000 distinct CDR3 sequences; about 93% are singletons. The sequencing input was CD4+ T cells from PBMCs. Source of these receptors: a human donor in good health.

The rearrangement joins TRBV6-5 to TRBJ1-5; D gene unclear. V lost 11 bases and J lost 2, with 13 bases in between. The CDR3 extends over 13 amino acids. Germline values: CDR1 MNHEY, CDR2 SVGAGI. The CDR3 loop reads CASKRAGNQPQHF. CDR3 nucleotide sequence: TGTGCCTCCAAGAGGGCGGGCAATCAGCCCCAGCATTTT.

This clonotype was detected once. CDR3 DNA: TGCAGTGCTGCCACCCCGGGACTTTACAATGAGCAGTTCTTC. Translation: CSAATPGLYNEQFF. This chain connects TRBV20-1 to TRBJ2-1, with D perhaps matching TRBD2 (6 bases). The germline V gene encodes CDR1 DFQATT and CDR2 SNEGSKA (reference sequence). The CDR3 covers 14 residues. The V gene lost 5 bases and the J gene lost 4 bases, with 15 bases spanning the gap.

The chain combines TRBV28 with TRBJ2-4; D ambiguous. V gave up 4 bases and J gave up 9 bases, with 16 bases separating them. Germline CDR1 is MDHEN and CDR2 is SYDVKM. CDR3 length: 14 amino acids. CDR3 bases: TGTGCCAGCAGTTCGCAGGTTGAGAACGGCATTCAGTACTTC. Encoded protein: CASSSQVENGIQYF.

The chain joins TRBV13 to TRBJ2-7; D is possibly TRBD1 (6 bases). The V gene lost 0 bases and the J gene lost 0 bases, with 15 bases spanning the gap. The V gene's germline CDR1 is PRHDT and CDR2 FYEKMQ (reference sequence). This CDR3 contains 17 residues. The CDR3 loop reads CASSLGGQRPNSYEQYF. The CDR3, as DNA: TGTGCCAGCAGCTTAGGGGGACAACGCCCAAACTCCTACGAGCAGTACTTC.

The chain combines TRBV9 with TRBJ2-3; 7 bases map to TRBD2. Germline lookup yields CDR1 SGDLS and CDR2 YYNGEE. The CDR3 sequence is 16 residues long. J gave up 2 bases and V 1 base, and 7 bases lay outside the gene matches. CDR3 nucleotides: TGTGCCAGCAGCGTATTGCCGGGGGGAACCACAGATACGCAGTATTTT. Translating gives CASSVLPGGTTDTQYF.

The chain carries TRBV6-5 and TRBJ1-2, with D tentatively TRBD1 (6 bases). Germline CDR1 is MNHEY and CDR2 is SVGAGI. V was cut by 4 bases and J by 9 bases, with 12 bases left in between. The CDR3 runs 12 residues. CDR3 coding DNA: TGTGCCAGCAGTTCCTCCAGGGGTAGCTACACCTTC. It is translated as CASSSSRGSYTF.